This T cell receptor beta chain came from a study of response to subunit inactivated influenza vaccine. Study findings and constraints: After each seasonal influenza vaccination, few new T cells are recruited, the authors suggested.

The sample holds many counts of this clonotype. Its specificity is unknown. Trimming removed 5 bases from V and 5 bases from J, with 8 bases in between. Germline CDR1 KGHDR, CDR2 SFDVKD. This CDR3 is built from 13 residues. TCRdb re-derived calls from the RT-PCR reads in MiXCR, one entry per CDR3 protein. The data show hundreds of thousands of distinct CDR3 sequences, less than 20% seen once. This chain links TRBV24-1 with TRBJ2-2; D gene unclear. Sequencing was performed on PBMCs from blood, taken more than 4 days after vaccination. The receptor was isolated from a man in his fifties or sixties who received an inactivated influenza vaccine. Here the CDR3 reads CATSAWETGELFF. For the CDR3, the DNA is TGTGCCACCAGTGCCTGGGAAACCGGGGAGCTGTTTTTT.